A single T cell receptor (beta chain) is shown here with its context. This clone has a handful of counts. Its antigen is currently not known. No quality values exist for individual bases; no much larger clone is one base distant. In the prospective study, participants were about 18 to 90 years old, resided in 20 to 30 geographic areas of the United States, and were enrolled through a virtual design. In the prospective study, participants were assigned to cohorts based on the clinical history participants reported in a screening survey and a study questionnaire. Recovered participants in ImmuneRACE Cohort 3 were defined by two consecutive negative NP/OP PCR tests, clearance by a healthcare professional, or resolution of symptoms. In the prospective study, whole blood, serum and a nasopharyngeal or oropharyngeal swab were collected from each participant by mobile phlebotomists. Over a 2-month period, participants in the prospective study had the option of providing additional blood draws and questionnaires. Blood samples from the prospective study were shipped frozen or at room temperature prior to DNA extraction.

TCRbeta CDR3 regions were amplified from genomic DNA by means of the immunoSEQ Assay, a bias-controlled multiplex PCR. The original methods were these. The number of nucleated cells in each sample was estimated from the amplification of reference gene primers within the assay. Sequence reads were collapsed and filtered to measure the absolute abundance of every unique TCRbeta CDR3 rearrangement. For each sample, productive Simpson clonality was calculated as the square root of Simpson's diversity index across productive rearrangements. TCRdb provides this immuneACCESS table in a form limited to in-frame rearrangements. Some clones are lacking; in checked studies, under half of them reflect an unresolved V gene, and why the rest are absent is not known. D and trimming were read from the DNA, whereas the V and J calls and clone size are those reported in that table. The sample records 250,000 to 300,000 clones, over 75% of which are singletons. Around 1% of the sample is held by the ten biggest clonotypes.

This record comes from a study of blood T cell repertoires in COVID-19 (TCRdb year 2020). About the study as a whole: Samples from collaborators originated in the United States, Italy and Spain and spanned both the acute and convalescent phases of COVID-19. The sample metadata nearly always contained a de-identified subject ID, COVID-19 status, age in years and sex. HLA class I and class II types, where available, came from metadata supplied by the sample provider rather than from assay-based typing. The dataset comprised deeply sampled blood TCRbeta repertoires from subjects exposed to, actively infected with, or recovered from COVID-19. A freely available public database, intended as a resource for researchers studying the immune response to SARS-CoV-2, is where the repertoires were released. The samples were drawn from the first 160 participants of the ongoing ImmuneRACE study and from 1,254 subjects provided by 6 global collaborators. The material from the prospective study consisted of cDNA or gDNA derived from T cells, B-cell-depleted T cells, or PBMCs.

Broad study findings and their caveats: The amount of clinical and demographic metadata varied by source and participant and was provided uncurated.

Ends trimmed: V by 3 bases, J by 7 bases; bases unmatched to a gene: 6. The CDR3 has 15 amino acids, counting the end cysteine and phenylalanine. Solely the CDR3 DNA is kept, with 45 bases framed from the first base. Based on the germline V gene, the CDR1 and CDR2 sequences are KGHSH and LQKENI. The specimen was PBMCs or T cells enriched from blood (not recorded which). The TCR originated in a woman in her 30s who had recovered from COVID-19. The V and J genes are TRBV18 and TRBJ1-6, and 7 junction bases match TRBD1. The CDR3: CASSPRDRQNSPLHF. The bases read TGTGCCAGCTCACCTCGGGACAGACAGAATTCACCCCTCCACTTT.